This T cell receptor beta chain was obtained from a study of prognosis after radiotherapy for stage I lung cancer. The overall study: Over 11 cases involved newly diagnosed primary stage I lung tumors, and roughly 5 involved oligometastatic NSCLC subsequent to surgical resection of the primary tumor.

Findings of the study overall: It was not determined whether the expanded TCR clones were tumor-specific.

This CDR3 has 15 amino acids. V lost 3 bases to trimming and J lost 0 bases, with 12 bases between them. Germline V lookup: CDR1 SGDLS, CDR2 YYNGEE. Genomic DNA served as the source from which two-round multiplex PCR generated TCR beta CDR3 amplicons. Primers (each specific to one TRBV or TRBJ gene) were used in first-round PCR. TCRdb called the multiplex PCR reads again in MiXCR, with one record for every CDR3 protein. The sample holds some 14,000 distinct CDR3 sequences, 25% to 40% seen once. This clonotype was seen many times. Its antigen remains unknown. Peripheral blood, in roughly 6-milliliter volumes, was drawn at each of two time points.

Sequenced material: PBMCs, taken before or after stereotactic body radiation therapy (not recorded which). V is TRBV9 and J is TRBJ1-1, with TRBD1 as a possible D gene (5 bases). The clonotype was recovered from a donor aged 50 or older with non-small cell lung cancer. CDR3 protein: CASSEDGTMNTEAFF. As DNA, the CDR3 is TGTGCCAGCAGCGAGGACGGGACTATGAACACTGAAGCTTTCTTT.